A selection of T cell receptor beta chains follows, all from one sample in a study of T cell responses to AZD1222 COVID-19 vaccine. The table came from immunoSEQ multiplex PCR; TCRdb's copy has only in-frame clones and leaves some out. The sample holds 150,000 to 200,000 clones, approximately 90% seen once. Sample: peripheral blood, taken on day 0 of AZD1222 vaccination. These receptors were collected from an adult in good health. Both conserved end residues are part of each CDR3. A D gene is named only where the DNA matches it firmly. Expanded clones get a size class; other rows say once, few or many, or leave the size out.

j_gene	abundance	v_gene	d_gene	CDR3aa	CDR3nt
TRBJ1-1	-	TRBV29-1	-	CSVTAGAEAFF	TGCAGCGTAACCGCCGGCGCTGAAGCTTTCTTT
TRBJ1-2	-	TRBV4-1	-	CASSQDIRQALYGYTF	TGCGCCAGCAGCCAAGATATAAGACAGGCGTTGTATGGCTACACCTTC
TRBJ1-4	-	TRBV5-5	-	CASSLEGGNEKLFF	TGTGCCAGCAGCTTGGAGGGGGGAAATGAAAAACTGTTTTTT
TRBJ1-2	-	TRBV7-9	-	CASSFRDRVFYGYTF	TGTGCCAGCAGCTTCCGGGACCGAGTTTTTTATGGCTACACCTTC
TRBJ1-2	-	TRBV6-5	-	CASSYSGNSGYTF	TGTGCCAGCAGTTACTCAGGGAATTCGGGCTACACCTTC
TRBJ1-4	-	TRBV2	-	CASKLQGSNEKLFF	TGTGCCAGCAAGTTACAGGGATCTAATGAAAAACTGTTTTTT
TRBJ1-1	-	TRBV12-3/TRBV12-4	-	CASSLASEAFF	TGTGCCAGCAGTTTAGCGTCTGAAGCTTTCTTT
TRBJ2-7	once	TRBV30	-	CAWRGDVYEQYF	TGTGCCTGGAGGGGGGACGTATACGAGCAGTACTTC
TRBJ2-7	-	TRBV7-6	TRBD1	CASSLAGTGGRYEQYF	TGTGCCAGCAGCTTAGCGGGGACAGGGGGTCGGTACGAGCAGTACTTC
TRBJ2-2	-	TRBV14	-	CASSQDQETEPTGELFF	TGTGCCAGCAGCCAAGATCAGGAGACAGAGCCCACCGGGGAGCTGTTTTTT
TRBJ1-4	-	TRBV7-6	-	CASAEQGEKLFF	TGTGCCAGCGCCGAGCAGGGAGAAAAACTGTTTTTT
TRBJ2-1	once	TRBV18	-	CASSPGDNEQFF	TGTGCCAGCTCACCAGGGGATAATGAGCAGTTCTTC
TRBJ2-3	-	TRBV6-6	-	CAIQDPPNTQYF	TGTGCCATCCAGGACCCCCCGAATACGCAGTATTTT
TRBJ1-1	-	TRBV27	-	CASGIGENTEAFF	TGTGCCAGCGGGATCGGGGAGAACACTGAAGCTTTCTTT
TRBJ1-2	-	TRBV5-4	-	CASSYDGTANYGYTF	TGTGCCAGCAGCTACGACGGTACAGCTAACTATGGCTACACCTTC
TRBJ1-2	-	TRBV5-1	-	CASSYDGNYGYTF	TGCGCCAGCAGCTACGACGGAAACTATGGCTACACCTTC
TRBJ2-7	-	TRBV10-1	-	CASSESWGSASYEQYF	TGCGCCAGCAGTGAGTCGTGGGGAAGCGCTTCCTACGAGCAGTACTTC
TRBJ2-7	-	TRBV2	-	CASSVSDVISYEQYF	TGTGCCAGCAGTGTATCAGATGTGATCTCCTACGAGCAGTACTTC
TRBJ2-7	-	TRBV9	TRBD1	CASSQTGVGPYEQYF	TGTGCCAGCAGCCAAACAGGGGTGGGTCCCTACGAGCAGTACTTC
TRBJ1-3	-	TRBV11-2	-	CASSPRVSGNTIYF	TGTGCCAGCAGCCCTCGGGTCTCTGGAAACACCATATATTTT
TRBJ1-6	-	TRBV23-1	-	CASSRGEKGRHNSPLHF	TGCGCCAGCAGTCGCGGGGAGAAAGGCAGGCATAATTCACCCCTCCACTTT
TRBJ2-3	-	TRBV3-1/TRBV3-2	TRBD2	CASSLLAGVGADTQYF	TGTGCCAGCAGCTTACTAGCGGGAGTTGGTGCAGATACGCAGTATTTT
TRBJ2-3	-	TRBV2	-	CASTTEADTQYF	TGTGCCAGCACCACTGAGGCAGATACGCAGTATTTT
TRBJ2-3	-	TRBV5-1	-	CASSLSGAGSTDTQYF	TGCGCCAGCAGCCTGTCTGGGGCGGGAAGCACAGATACGCAGTATTTT
TRBJ1-1	-	TRBV30	TRBD1	CAWSRDRDSEAFF	TGTGCCTGGAGCCGGGACAGGGATAGTGAAGCTTTCTTT
TRBJ2-7	-	TRBV7-9	TRBD2	CASSGGLAGDFYEQYF	TGTGCCAGCAGCGGCGGACTAGCGGGGGACTTCTACGAGCAGTACTTC
TRBJ2-3	-	TRBV7-6	TRBD2	CASSQASGGRTDTQYF	TGTGCCAGCAGCCAGGCGAGCGGGGGAAGGACAGATACGCAGTATTTT
TRBJ1-3	-	TRBV19	-	CASALENTIYF	TGTGCCAGCGCACTTGAGAACACCATATATTTT
TRBJ2-2	-	TRBV11-2	TRBD2	CASSTGTRQTGELFF	TGTGCCAGCAGTACCGGGACTAGACAAACCGGGGAGCTGTTTTTT
TRBJ1-2	-	TRBV29-1	-	CSVPLKRDYGYTF	TGCAGCGTTCCCCTCAAGAGGGACTATGGCTACACCTTC
TRBJ1-1	-	TRBV6-5	-	CASSYVGGYTEAFF	TGTGCCAGCAGTTACGTTGGGGGTTACACTGAAGCTTTCTTT
TRBJ1-2	once	TRBV5-8	-	CASSLRGDGYTF	TGTGCCAGCAGCTTGAGGGGGGACGGCTACACCTTC
TRBJ2-2	-	TRBV19	TRBD2	CASRGLAGDGTGELFF	TGTGCCAGTAGGGGACTAGCGGGAGATGGTACCGGGGAGCTGTTTTTT
TRBJ1-1	-	TRBV7-9	TRBD1	CASSSETGLAFF	TGTGCCAGCAGCTCTGAGACAGGGTTAGCTTTCTTT
TRBJ2-1	-	TRBV12-3/TRBV12-4	TRBD1	CASSKDRANEQFF	TGTGCCAGCAGCAAGGACAGGGCCAATGAGCAGTTCTTC
TRBJ2-7	-	TRBV5-1	TRBD1	CASSMGQGAYEQYF	TGCGCCAGCAGCATGGGACAGGGGGCCTACGAGCAGTACTTC
TRBJ2-5	-	TRBV6-1	TRBD2	CASSEAGGSGGETQYF	TGTGCCAGCAGTGAAGCAGGGGGGTCGGGGGGGGAGACCCAGTACTTC
TRBJ1-4	-	TRBV7-9	TRBD1	CASSLAGGQSNEKLFF	TGTGCCAGCAGCTTAGCGGGGGGACAGAGTAATGAAAAACTGTTTTTT
TRBJ1-1	-	TRBV7-9	-	CASSLGGYSSTEAFF	TGTGCCAGCAGCTTAGGAGGGTACAGCAGCACTGAAGCTTTCTTT
TRBJ1-1	once	TRBV6-6	-	CASSYRGLNTEAFF	TGTGCCAGCAGTTACAGGGGACTGAACACTGAAGCTTTCTTT
TRBJ2-7	-	TRBV4-1	TRBD1	CASSHAGQGDYEQYF	TGCGCCAGCAGCCATGCCGGACAGGGGGACTACGAGCAGTACTTC
TRBJ2-1	-	TRBV2	TRBD1	CASSDTGTGVNEQFF	TGTGCCAGCAGTGACACCGGGACAGGGGTTAATGAGCAGTTCTTC
TRBJ2-6	-	TRBV19	-	CASSIDVRAGANVLTF	TGTGCCAGTAGTATAGACGTCAGGGCTGGGGCCAACGTCCTGACTTTC
TRBJ1-2	-	TRBV3-1/TRBV3-2	-	CASSLRTGRYTF	TGTGCCAGCAGCCTAAGGACGGGGCGCTACACCTTC